The T cell receptor (beta chain) under discussion was sequenced for a study of T cell responses to AZD1222 COVID-19 vaccine. CDR1 and CDR2 from the germline V gene are MNHEY and SMNVEV (reference sequence). V gave up 3 bases and J gave up 1 base, with 7 bases separating them. The CDR3 contains 14 residues. Findings and limits, study-wide: A mostly white British donor set with more females was recruited, and clonal diversity was possibly underestimated. It was only 6 or 7 AZD1222 recipients who were seropositive at baseline.

About this clone: Its specificity is unknown.

Assay used: immunoSEQ multiplex PCR; TCRdb lists only in-frame clones, some missing. The top ten clones hold 6.5% to 8.5% of a sample with around 53,000 clones, around 86% of them seen once. The rearrangement uses TRBV27 and TRBJ2-4; tentatively, D is TRBD1 or TRBD2 (5 bases each). Specimen: peripheral blood, collected 28 days after the second AZD1222 dose. The clonotype comes from an adult who received the AZD1222 COVID-19 vaccine. The CDR3 sequence is CASSFRGAKNIQYF. DNA for the CDR3: TGTGCCAGCAGTTTCCGGGGCGCCAAAAACATTCAGTACTTC.